This TCR beta chain was identified in a study of OX40 agonist ivuxolimab in advanced cancers. In the study overall: The patients received ivuxolimab by intravenous route every 2 weeks at 0.01 to 10 mg/kg. Regarding the study as a whole: Among patients with partial responses at 0.1-3.0 mg/kg, clonal expansion was among the lowest.

TCRdb's table, derived via immunoSEQ multiplex PCR, lists solely in-frame clones and lacks some. This table holds 65,000 to 85,000 clones, around 86% found once. The CDR3 contains 14 residues. Per the germline V gene, CDR1 is GTSNPN and CDR2 is SVGIG (reference sequence). Trimming took off 1 base at V and 4 bases at J, with 11 bases between the two ends. By share of the sample, this clone is medium-sized. Its antigen is unknown. This sequence joins TRBV30 and TRBJ1-3; D call uncertain. The sequence was obtained from an adult with an advanced solid tumor such as melanoma, head and neck, liver or kidney cancer. The sample was CD4+ or CD8+ T cells sorted from blood, taken in a trial of the OX40 agonist ivuxolimab. The CDR3 DNA follows: TGTGCCTGGAGTGGAACAACGTCAGGAAACACCATATATTTT. Amino acid sequence: CAWSGTTSGNTIYF.